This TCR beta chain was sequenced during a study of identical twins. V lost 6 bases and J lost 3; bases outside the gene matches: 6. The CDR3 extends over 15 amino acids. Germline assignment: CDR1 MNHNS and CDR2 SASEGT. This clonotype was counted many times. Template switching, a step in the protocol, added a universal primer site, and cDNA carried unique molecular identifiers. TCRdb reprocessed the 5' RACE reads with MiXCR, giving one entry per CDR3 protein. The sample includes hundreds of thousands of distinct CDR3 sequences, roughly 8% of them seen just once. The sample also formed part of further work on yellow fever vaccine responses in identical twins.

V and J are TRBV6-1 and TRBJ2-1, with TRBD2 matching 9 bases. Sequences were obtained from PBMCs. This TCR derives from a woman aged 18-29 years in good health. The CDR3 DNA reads TGTGCCAGCAGCCTCGGACTAGCGAACTACAATGAGCAGTTCTTC. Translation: CASSLGLANYNEQFF.